Below, 18 T cell receptor beta chains from the same sample are listed, as sequenced in a study of control samples from healthy donors and cancer patients. Some clones are missing from TCRdb's copy, which holds only in-frame ones; the method was immunoSEQ multiplex PCR. In the table there are 130,000 to 150,000 clones, roughly 92% of which are singletons. The sequenced material came from blood. Receptor source: a man aged 30 to 39 in good health.

The chain joins TRBV20-1 to TRBJ2-7; no reliable D call. Trimming took off 3 bases at V and 7 bases at J, with 13 bases between the two ends. The CDR3 runs 12 residues. The germline V gene encodes CDR1 DFQATT and CDR2 SNEGSKA (reference sequence). This chain's CDR3 is CSASQVGREQYF. The CDR3 nucleotides are TGCAGTGCTAGTCAGGTAGGGCGGGAGCAGTACTTC.

This chain uses TRBV18 with TRBJ1-2, with D maybe TRBD1 (5 bases). The germline gives CDR1 KGHSH, CDR2 LQKENI. V was shortened by 6 bases and J by 4 bases, with 9 bases between the two germline ends. There are 12 residues in the CDR3. The CDR3 is CASSRDLYGYTF. The CDR3 DNA sequence: TGTGCCAGCTCCCGGGACCTCTATGGCTACACCTTC.

V is TRBV7-6 and J is TRBJ1-1, with D possibly matching TRBD1 (5 bases). From germline, CDR1 is SGHVS and CDR2 FNYEAQ. The V end lost 3 bases, the J end lost 5 bases, and 16 bases lay between the germline ends. The CDR3 totals 15 residues. CDR3 region: CASSFGSGARTEAFF. CDR3 DNA: TGTGCCAGCAGCTTTGGATCCGGGGCGAGGACTGAAGCTTTCTTT.

The chain has TRBV5-4 and TRBJ1-5; D perhaps matches TRBD1 (5 bases). Trimming cost V 0 bases and J 6 bases, with 10 bases left between them. Germline V gives CDR1 SGHNT, CDR2 YYREEE (reference sequence). This CDR3 has 14 residues. CDR3 bases: TGTGCCAGCAGCTTGGGGGGGATTGGTCAGCCCCAGCATTTT. It translates to CASSLGGIGQPQHF.

The rearrangement uses TRBV28 and TRBJ1-1; D remains unclear. There are 15 residues in the CDR3. Germline V CDR1 and CDR2: MDHEN, SYDVKM. Trimming removed 5 bases from V and 0 bases from J, with 13 bases in between. CDR3 bases: TGTGCCAGCAGTGCGGTTGACCCGGTGAACACTGAAGCTTTCTTT. It encodes CASSAVDPVNTEAFF.

The V and J genes are TRBV28 and TRBJ1-2; D gene ambiguous. V lost 2 bases, J lost 8 bases, and 15 bases lay in between. The CDR3 loop spans 14 amino acids. Germline V gene data show CDR1 as MDHEN and CDR2 as SYDVKM. The CDR3 nucleotides read TGTGCCAGCAGTTTAGGAGGCAGGTCCTACGGCTACACCTTC. This gives the protein CASSLGGRSYGYTF.

The chain has TRBV5-4 and TRBJ2-1, with D possibly matching TRBD2 (6 bases). The CDR3 is 14 amino acids. Deletions cut 1 base from V and 7 bases from J, with 12 bases between. Looked up from germline, CDR1 is SGHNT and CDR2 is YYREEE (reference sequence). The CDR3 region is CASSLRGSENEQFF. Written as DNA, the CDR3 is TGTGCCAGCAGCTTGCGGGGGTCTGAAAATGAGCAGTTCTTC.

This sequence joins TRBV4-2 and TRBJ1-1; D is uncertain. The germline V and J ends were trimmed by 0 bases and 6 bases, with 11 bases remaining between them. This CDR3 region has 14 residues. Per the germline V gene, CDR1 is LGHNA and CDR2 is YNFKEQ. The CDR3: CASSQDWGAPEAFF. For the CDR3, the DNA is TGTGCCAGCAGCCAAGACTGGGGTGCTCCTGAAGCTTTCTTT.

The rearrangement uses TRBV5-6 and TRBJ2-7; D uncertain. The CDR3 totals 14 residues. V gave up 4 bases and J gave up 0 bases, with 11 bases separating them. Germline assignment: CDR1 SGHDT and CDR2 YYEEEE. This CDR3 reads CASSVGVGSYEQYF. CDR3 sequence (DNA): TGTGCCAGCAGCGTAGGTGTGGGCTCCTACGAGCAGTACTTC.

The chain uses TRBV7-9 and TRBJ1-1, with D tentatively TRBD1 (6 bases). Germline assignment: CDR1 SEHNR and CDR2 FQNEAQ (reference sequence). This CDR3 has 18 residues. V was cut by 5 bases and J by 1 base, with 23 bases left in between. In nucleotides, the CDR3 is TGTGCCAGCAGCCCTAGCTGGGGGGCTGATGGGGCGAACACTGAAGCTTTCTTT. Its protein product is CASSPSWGADGANTEAFF.

This clone was picked up a small number of times. The rearrangement joins TRBV4-3 to TRBJ2-1; TRBD1 agrees at 11 bases. The trim removed 1 base at V and 2 bases at J, leaving 1 base unmatched. The CDR3 sequence is 16 residues long. CDR1 is LGHNA, CDR2 YSLEER, per germline. For the CDR3, the DNA is TGCGCCAGCAGCCAAGGGACAGGGGGCGCCTACAATGAGCAGTTCTTC. It is translated as CASSQGTGGAYNEQFF.

The V and J genes are TRBV28 and TRBJ1-1; 10 bases map to TRBD1. Germline V gene sequence: CDR1 MDHEN, CDR2 SYDVKM. With 0 bases clipped from V and 12 bases from J, the junction kept 19 bases outside the gene matches. CDR3 length: 18 residues. The CDR3 region is CASSLWATGGDVVLTTFF. CDR3 DNA sequence: TGTGCCAGCAGTTTATGGGCGACAGGGGGCGACGTAGTCTTGACGACTTTCTTT. The full variable domain, completed using reference TRBV28 and TRBJ1-1, is DVKVTQSSRYLVKRTGEKVFLECVQDMDHENMFWYRQDPGLGLRLIYFSYDVKMKEKGDIPEGYSVSREKKERFSLILESASTNQTSMYLCASSLWATGGDVVLTTFFGQGTRLTVV.

This rearrangement joins TRBV4-1 to TRBJ1-2; TRBD1 is a possible D gene (5 bases). The CDR3 has 18 amino acids. The V and J ends lost 4 bases and 4 bases respectively, with 25 bases between them. Germline V gene sequence: CDR1 MGHRA, CDR2 YSYEKL. CDR3 DNA sequence: TGCGCCAGCAGCCGCAACCGTGGGGTGCGGAGGGACGGCTATGGCTACACCTTC. It encodes CASSRNRGVRRDGYGYTF.

This chain links TRBV5-6 with TRBJ2-7, with no clear D. This CDR3 contains 11 residues. The V end was cut by 4 bases, the J end by 3 bases, with 5 bases between. Germline V gene sequence: CDR1 SGHDT, CDR2 YYEEEE. In DNA form, the CDR3 reads TGTGCCAGCAGCCGAGACTACGAGCAGTACTTC. Translated, it gives CASSRDYEQYF.

This clone appeared a few times. The CDR3 DNA follows: TGCAGTGCTAGAGGAGACTTTGAAGCTTTCTTT. It specifies CSARGDFEAFF. This rearrangement joins TRBV20-1 to TRBJ1-1; D unclear. Trimming left V 1 base short and J 7 bases short, with 7 bases between. Germline assignment: CDR1 DFQATT and CDR2 SNEGSKA (reference sequence). This CDR3 has 11 residues.

The gene calls are TRBV5-1 and TRBJ2-5; D is unresolved. The CDR3 covers 12 residues. The germline CDR1 and CDR2 sequences are SGHRS and YFSETQ. Trimming pared 4 bases from V and 5 bases from J, leaving 9 bases between. Here the CDR3 reads CASSLGRETQYF. Here the CDR3 DNA reads TGCGCCAGCAGCCTGGGCCGGGAGACCCAGTACTTC.

This rearrangement joins TRBV28 to TRBJ1-2, with a possible D match to TRBD1 (5 bases). The germline CDR1 and CDR2 sequences are MDHEN and SYDVKM. Trimming left V 3 bases short and J 8 bases short, with 10 bases between. This CDR3 region has 12 residues. DNA for the CDR3: TGTGCCAGCAGTTTTACGGGGCGAGGCTACACCTTC. As protein: CASSFTGRGYTF.

The J gene is TRBJ1-4, the V gene TRBV19; 7 bases map to TRBD1. V was pared by 3 bases and J by 9 bases, with 10 bases of the junction left unmatched. Germline V lookup: CDR1 LNHDA, CDR2 SQIVND (reference sequence). The CDR3 loop spans 15 amino acids. Here the CDR3 DNA reads TGTGCCAGTAGTATGACGGGACAGAGTTTAAAAAAACTGTTTTTT. Amino acid sequence: CASSMTGQSLKKLFF.